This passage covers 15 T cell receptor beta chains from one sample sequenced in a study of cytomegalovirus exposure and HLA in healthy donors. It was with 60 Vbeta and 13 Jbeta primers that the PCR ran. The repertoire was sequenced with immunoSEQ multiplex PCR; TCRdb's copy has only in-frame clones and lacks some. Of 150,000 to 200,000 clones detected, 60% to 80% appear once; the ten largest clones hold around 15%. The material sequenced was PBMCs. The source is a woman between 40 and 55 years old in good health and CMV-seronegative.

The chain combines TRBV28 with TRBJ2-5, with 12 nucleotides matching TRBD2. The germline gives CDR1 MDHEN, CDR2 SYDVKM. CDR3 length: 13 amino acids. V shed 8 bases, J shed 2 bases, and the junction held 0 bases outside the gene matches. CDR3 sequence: CASGLAGQETQYF. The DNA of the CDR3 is TGTGCCAGCGGACTAGCGGGGCAAGAGACCCAGTACTTC.

The CDR3: CASSPSLDSSYEQYF. CDR3 in DNA: TGTGCCAGCTCACCATCGCTGGACAGCTCCTACGAGCAGTACTTC. This chain links TRBV18 with TRBJ2-7; a possible D gene is TRBD1 (6 bases). Germline V gene sequence: CDR1 KGHSH, CDR2 LQKENI. The V end was cut by 2 bases, the J end by 0 bases, with 11 bases between. CDR3 size: 15 residues. The variable domain in full, completed from reference TRBV18 and TRBJ2-7, reads NAGVMQNPRHLVRRRGQEARLRCSPMKGHSHVYWYRQLPEEGLKFMVYLQKENIIDESGMPKERFSAEFPKEGPSILRIQQVVRGDSAAYFCASSPSLDSSYEQYFGPGTRLTVT.

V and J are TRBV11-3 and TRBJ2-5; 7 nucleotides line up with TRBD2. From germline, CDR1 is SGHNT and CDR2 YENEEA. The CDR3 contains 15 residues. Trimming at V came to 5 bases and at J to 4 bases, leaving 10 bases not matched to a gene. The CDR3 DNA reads TGTGCCAGCAGCCCGACCGGGACTATTACAGAGACCCAGTACTTC. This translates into CASSPTGTITETQYF.

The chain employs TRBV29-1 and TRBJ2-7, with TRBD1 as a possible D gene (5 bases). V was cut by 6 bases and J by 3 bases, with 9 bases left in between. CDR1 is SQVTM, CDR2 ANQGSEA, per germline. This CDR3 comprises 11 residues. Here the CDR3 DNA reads TGCAGCGTCATCCAGGGCTACGAGCAGTACTTC. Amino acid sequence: CSVIQGYEQYF.

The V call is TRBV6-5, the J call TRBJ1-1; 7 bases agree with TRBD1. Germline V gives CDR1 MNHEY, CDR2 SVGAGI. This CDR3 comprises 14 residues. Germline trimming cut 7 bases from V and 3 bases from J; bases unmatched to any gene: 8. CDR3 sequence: CASKKTGKDTEAFF. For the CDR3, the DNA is TGTGCCAGCAAAAAGACAGGGAAAGACACTGAAGCTTTCTTT.

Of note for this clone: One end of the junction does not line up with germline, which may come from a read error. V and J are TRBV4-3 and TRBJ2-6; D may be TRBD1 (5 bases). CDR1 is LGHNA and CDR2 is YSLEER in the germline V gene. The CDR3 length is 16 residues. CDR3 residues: CASSQDIGSGANGLTF. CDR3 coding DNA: TGCGCCAGCAGCCAAGATATTGGGTCTGGGGCCAACGGCCTGACTTTC.

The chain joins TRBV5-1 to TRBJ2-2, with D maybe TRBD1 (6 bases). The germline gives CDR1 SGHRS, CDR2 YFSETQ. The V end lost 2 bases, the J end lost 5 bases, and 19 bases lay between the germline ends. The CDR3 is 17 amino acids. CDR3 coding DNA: TGCGCCAGCAGCTTTACCCAACTGGGGGCGCGGACCGGGGAGCTGTTTTTT. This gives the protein CASSFTQLGARTGELFF.

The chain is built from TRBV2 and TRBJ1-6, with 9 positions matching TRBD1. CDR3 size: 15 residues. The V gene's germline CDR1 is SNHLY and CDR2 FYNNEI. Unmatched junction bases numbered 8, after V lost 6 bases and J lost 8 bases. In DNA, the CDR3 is TGTGCCAGCAGGAAACCGACAGGGGGATATTCACCCCTCCACTTT. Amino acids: CASRKPTGGYSPLHF.

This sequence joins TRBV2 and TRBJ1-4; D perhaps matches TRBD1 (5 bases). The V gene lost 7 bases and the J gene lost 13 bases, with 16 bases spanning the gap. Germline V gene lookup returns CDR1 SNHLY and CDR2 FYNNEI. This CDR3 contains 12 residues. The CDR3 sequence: CASILAGNLLFF. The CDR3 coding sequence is TGTGCCAGCATCCTGGCAGGGAATCTACTGTTTTTT.

CDR3 protein: CASSPSEGLAREQYF. The CDR3 nucleotides read TGTGCCAGCAGCCCGAGCGAGGGACTAGCGCGCGAGCAGTACTTC. The chain recombines TRBV9 with TRBJ2-7; 10 bases fit TRBD2. V lost 4 bases to trimming and J lost 6 bases; unmatched junction nucleotides: 10. CDR1 and CDR2 from the germline V gene are SGDLS and YYNGEE. There are 15 residues in the CDR3.

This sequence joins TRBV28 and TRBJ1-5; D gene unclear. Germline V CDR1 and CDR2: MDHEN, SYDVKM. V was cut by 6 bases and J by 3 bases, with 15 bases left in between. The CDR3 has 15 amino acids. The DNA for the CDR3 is TGTGCCAGCAGAGTGGGAGGGCCCTACAATCAGCCCCAGCATTTT. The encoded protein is CASRVGGPYNQPQHF.

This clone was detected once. In DNA form, the CDR3 reads TGTGCCAGCAGTTACCGTAACAGGGGGGAGAGTAATGAGCAGTTCTTC. Amino acids: CASSYRNRGESNEQFF. This chain connects TRBV6-6 to TRBJ2-1; the match to TRBD1 covers 8 bases. Looked up from germline, CDR1 is MNHNY and CDR2 is SVGAGI (reference sequence). V was pared by 2 bases and J by 7 bases, with 10 bases of the junction left unmatched. This CDR3 has 16 amino acids.

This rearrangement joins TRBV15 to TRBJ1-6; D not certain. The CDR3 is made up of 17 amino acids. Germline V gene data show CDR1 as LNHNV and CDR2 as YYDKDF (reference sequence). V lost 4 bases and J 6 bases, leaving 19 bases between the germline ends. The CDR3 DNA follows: TGTGCCACCAGCACTGACGAAGGGAATCGGGGTAATTCACCCCTCCACTTT. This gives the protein CATSTDEGNRGNSPLHF.

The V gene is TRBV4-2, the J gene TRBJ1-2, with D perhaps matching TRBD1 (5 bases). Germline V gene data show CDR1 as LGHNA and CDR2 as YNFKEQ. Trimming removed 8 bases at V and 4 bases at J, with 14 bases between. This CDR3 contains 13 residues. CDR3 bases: TGTGCCAGCGGAGGGGCTAGACGCTATGGCTACACCTTC. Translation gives CASGGARRYGYTF.

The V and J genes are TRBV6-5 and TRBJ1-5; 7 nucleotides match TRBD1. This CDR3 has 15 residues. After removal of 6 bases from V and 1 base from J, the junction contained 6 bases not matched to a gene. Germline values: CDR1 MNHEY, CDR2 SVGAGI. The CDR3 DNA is TGTGCCAGCAGCCCCACAGGGGAGAGCAATCAGCCCCAGCATTTT. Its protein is CASSPTGESNQPQHF.